Sequencing of this TCR beta chain was carried out in a study of T cell responses to AZD1222 COVID-19 vaccine. The germline gives CDR1 GTSNPN, CDR2 SVGIG (reference sequence). The CDR3 has 13 amino acids. With regard to this clone: Its antigen is undetermined. A read error may produce the germline difference seen at one junction end.

Repertoires were generated with immunoSEQ multiplex PCR, while TCRdb's copy carries only in-frame clones and drops some. Here the sample spans 120,000 to 150,000 clones, roughly nine tenths being singletons. General study points: Recipients of AZD1222 seropositive at baseline numbered only 6 or 7.

This clonotype was obtained from an adult who received the AZD1222 COVID-19 vaccine. The chain links TRBV30 to TRBJ2-7; D might be TRBD2 (6 bases). The sequenced sample was peripheral blood, obtained 28 days after the second AZD1222 dose. In nucleotides, the CDR3 is TGTGCCTGGAGCGAGAAGGTGGGGGACTTCCTCTCCTTC. This encodes CAWSEKVGDFLSF.